The rows below give T cell receptor beta chains drawn from one sample of a study of cytomegalovirus exposure and HLA in healthy donors. The table came from immunoSEQ multiplex PCR; TCRdb's copy has only in-frame clones and leaves some out. The table includes approximately 170,000 clones, around two thirds detected once. The sample was PBMCs. The receptor source for this set is a man aged 35 to 55 in good health and CMV-seronegative. Each CDR3 is given without its conserved first and last residue.

NA,TRBV5-6,ASSPFVTRGNEQY
TRBJ2-1,TRBV18,ASSHSTSGGANEQF
TRBJ2-7,TRBV10-1,ASSEVLAGDTNYEQY
TRBJ2-1,TRBV7-2,AIRGKYNEQF
TRBJ1-2,TRBV5-6,ASSVDRGRYYGYT
TRBJ2-3,TRBV6-5,ASSWTGSTDTQY
TRBJ2-3,TRBV19,ASSGVAGADTQY
TRBJ1-2,TRBV21-1,ASSERTDNYGYT
TRBJ2-1,TRBV7-2,ASSLAASGGYNEQF
TRBJ2-7,TRBV7-2,ASSLGISGLLYGYEQY
TRBJ2-2,TRBV10-3,AISEAGYGELF